This TCR beta chain was identified in a study of vaccination and CD4 T cells after COVID-19. Looking at the study overall: A few convalescent patients provided samples that were taken at day 14 and days 161 to 241 post-vaccination.

Of note for this clonotype: What it recognizes is unknown.

Noted time point: late sampling 161 to 241 days after vaccination in a few convalescent patients. The treatment: roughly nine-day PBMC culture with coronavirus spike peptide pools or control peptides (ViraFEST assay). Antigen-specific T cell expansion with peptide pools preceded TCR sequencing in the ViraFEST approach. With the Oncomine TCR Beta short-read assay, DNA from cultured CD4+ T cells was sequenced. Genomic DNA was drawn out of CD4+ T cells grown in culture. In TCRdb, the PCR reads were re-called with MiXCR into one record per CDR3 protein. The sample lists 20,000 to 25,000 distinct CDR3 sequences, roughly 50% occurring once. This receptor was taken from a human donor who had recovered from COVID-19. Specimen: CD4+ T cells from blood, cultured in vitro, collected about 7 months after SARS-CoV-2 vaccination.

CDR3 region: CSVEARGTDTQYF. DNA of the CDR3: TGCAGCGTTGAAGCACGGGGCACAGATACGCAGTATTTT. The rearrangement uses TRBV29-1 and TRBJ2-3; D unresolved. Trimming pared 1 base from V and 1 base from J, leaving 6 bases between. The germline V gene encodes CDR1 SQVTM and CDR2 ANQGSEA. The CDR3 has 13 amino acids.